This passage covers 19 T cell receptor beta chains from one sample sequenced in a study of blood T cell repertoires in COVID-19. Profiling relied on immunoSEQ multiplex PCR, and the TCRdb table lists in-frame clones only, not all of them. The sample yields around 150,000 clones, approximately 90% seen once. The sample taken for sequencing was peripheral blood. The receptors originated from a man in his late teens or twenties with acute or convalescent COVID-19.

This clone was counted only a few times. This chain links TRBV9 with TRBJ1-1, with 12 bases fitting TRBD1. The CDR3 runs to 16 residues. Germline CDR1 SGDLS, CDR2 YYNGEE. V trimming: 7 bases; J trimming: 2 bases; junction bases outside the gene matches: 9. The CDR3 spells CASGKGQGASNTEAFF. Written as DNA, the CDR3 is TGTGCCAGCGGAAAGGGACAGGGGGCATCAAACACTGAAGCTTTCTTT.

The chain links TRBV5-1 to TRBJ1-3; 7 bases map to TRBD1. This CDR3 spans 15 amino acids. The V gene end was trimmed by 4 bases and the J gene end by 0 bases; junction bases not matched to a gene: 4. Looked up from germline, CDR1 is SGHRS and CDR2 is YFSETQ. The CDR3 protein is CASSGTGDSGNTIYF. The CDR3 DNA reads as TGCGCCAGCAGCGGTACAGGGGACTCTGGAAACACCATATATTTT.

CDR3 in amino acids: CASSRGRTGSYEQYF. Here the CDR3 DNA reads TGTGCCAGCAGTCGTGGACGAACAGGGTCCTACGAGCAGTACTTC. The chain uses TRBV6-5 and TRBJ2-7; TRBD1 might be the D (6 bases). CDR3 length: 15 amino acids. The ends were cut back, 5 bases at V and 1 base at J, with 15 bases in the middle. Germline-derived CDR1 and CDR2 are MNHEY and SVGAGI.

In its sample, this clone was seen once. V gene TRBV5-1 combines with J gene TRBJ1-1, with a possible D match to TRBD1 (5 bases). The CDR3 has 15 residues. Germline CDR1 reads SGHRS; CDR2 reads YFSETQ. V lost 0 bases, J lost 1 base, and 10 bases lay in between. The CDR3 region is CASSLVPRANTEAFF. DNA of the CDR3: TGCGCCAGCAGCTTGGTTCCCAGGGCGAACACTGAAGCTTTCTTT.

Only one count was recorded for this clone. The rearrangement links TRBV5-1 to TRBJ2-2; TRBD1 agrees at 12 bases. Germline trimming cut 4 bases from V and 3 bases from J; bases unmatched to any gene: 7. The CDR3 is 17 amino acids. Germline V CDR1 and CDR2: SGHRS, YFSETQ. The CDR3 nucleotides read TGCGCCAGCAGCGGGGGACAGGGGGCGAGTTACACCGGGGAGCTGTTTTTT. This codes for CASSGGQGASYTGELFF.

The chain joins TRBV5-6 to TRBJ1-6, with TRBD1 identical over 7 bases. The CDR3 spans 15 residues. Looked up from germline, CDR1 is SGHDT and CDR2 is YYEEEE. With 0 bases clipped from V and 9 bases from J, the junction kept 6 bases outside the gene matches. CDR3 in DNA: TGTGCCAGCAGCTTGGGGGACAGCGAAAGTTCACCCCTCCACTTT. Encoded protein: CASSLGDSESSPLHF.

The gene calls are TRBV19 and TRBJ1-1; D unclear. Trimming removed 2 bases from V and 2 bases from J, with 9 bases in between. The CDR3 length is 14 residues. Germline CDR1 reads LNHDA; CDR2 reads SQIVND (reference sequence). CDR3 DNA: TGTGCCAGTAGTATAACAATCCTTAACACTGAAGCTTTCTTT. Its protein product is CASSITILNTEAFF. The whole variable domain, filled in from reference TRBV19 and TRBJ1-1, reads DGGITQSPKYLFRKEGQNVTLSCEQNLNHDAMYWYRQDPGQGLRLIYYSQIVNDFQKGDIAEGYSVSREKKESFPLTVTSAQKNPTAFYLCASSITILNTEAFFGQGTRLTVV.

The chain uses TRBV6-5 and TRBJ1-6; 8 bases are shared with TRBD1. CDR3 length equals 15 residues. Losses at the gene ends were 2 bases for V and 10 bases for J; bases not matched to a gene: 7. Germline CDR1 is MNHEY and CDR2 is SVGAGI. The CDR3 spells CASSYEGQEASPLHF. The CDR3 DNA is TGTGCCAGCAGTTACGAGGGACAGGAGGCCTCACCCCTCCACTTT.

The V call is TRBV28, the J call TRBJ1-5, with 8 bases matching TRBD1. This CDR3 has 14 amino acids. J lost 6 bases, V lost 6 bases, and 7 bases had no gene match. The germline V gene encodes CDR1 MDHEN and CDR2 SYDVKM. CDR3 coding DNA: TGTGCCAGCAGACCCACCAGGGGGCTTCAGCCCCAGCATTTT. As protein: CASRPTRGLQPQHF.

The chain uses TRBV7-9 and TRBJ2-1, with TRBD2 matching over 14 bases. Trimming took 4 bases from V and 7 from J; bases not matched to a gene: 3. The CDR3 extends over 15 amino acids. CDR1 and CDR2 (germline): SEHNR, FQNEAQ (reference sequence). Written as DNA, the CDR3 is TGTGCCAGCAGCTCGGGACTAGCGGGAGTGAATGAGCAGTTCTTC. This translates into CASSSGLAGVNEQFF.

The V gene is TRBV18, the J gene TRBJ1-1; tentatively, D is TRBD1 (5 bases). The CDR3 is 16 residues long. The V end lost 3 bases, the J end lost 4 bases, and 18 bases lay between the germline ends. Germline V gene data show CDR1 as KGHSH and CDR2 as LQKENI. CDR3 in amino acids: CASSPRRGPSGTEAFF. Here the CDR3 DNA reads TGTGCCAGCTCACCCAGGAGGGGTCCCTCAGGCACTGAAGCTTTCTTT.

As DNA, the CDR3 is TGTGCCTGGAGTCTTTCAGGGAATCAGCCCCAGCATTTT. Translation gives CAWSLSGNQPQHF. The V and J genes are TRBV30 and TRBJ1-5, with D perhaps matching TRBD1 (5 bases). Between the trimmed V and J ends, which lost 2 bases and 4 bases, there was a span of 9 bases. The CDR3 runs 13 residues. In germline, CDR1 is GTSNPN, CDR2 SVGIG (reference sequence).

CDR3 bases: TGTGCCAGCAGCGCGATATCAACTAATGAAAAACTGTTTTTT. Encoded protein: CASSAISTNEKLFF. The genes are TRBV7-9 and TRBJ1-4; unclear D gene. Trimming stripped 5 bases from V and 0 bases from J, with 7 bases between. The V gene's germline CDR1 is SEHNR and CDR2 FQNEAQ (reference sequence). The CDR3 sequence is 14 residues long. The full variable domain, in which reference TRBV7-9 and TRBJ1-4 provide the parts outside the CDR3, is DTGVSQNPRHKITKRGQNVTFRCDPISEHNRLYWYRQTLGQGPEFLTYFQNEAQLEKSRLLSDRFSAERPKGSFSTLEIQRTEQGDSAMYLCASSAISTNEKLFFGSGTQLSVL.

The CDR3 is CASSQAAGKNSPLHF. For the CDR3, the DNA is TGTGCCAGCAGCCAAGCGGCCGGGAAGAATTCACCCCTCCACTTT. The chain has TRBV3-1 (or the pseudogene TRBV3-2) and TRBJ1-6; the D is unclear. The germline CDR1 and CDR2 sequences are LGHDT and YNNKEL (reference sequence). CDR3 length equals 15 residues. Trimming took off 1 base at V and 7 bases at J, with 11 bases between the two ends.

The rearrangement links TRBV5-1 to TRBJ1-6, with TRBD1 identical over 9 bases. In germline, CDR1 is SGHRS, CDR2 YFSETQ. V shed 0 bases and J 6 bases; nucleotides not matched to a gene: 7. CDR3 length: 17 amino acids. CDR3 sequence: CASSLGSGTGTNSPLHF. In DNA form, the CDR3 reads TGCGCCAGCAGCTTGGGCTCCGGGACAGGGACTAATTCACCCCTCCACTTT.

Points on this clone: Other DNA sequences in the sample encode the same CDR3. The chain combines TRBV11-3 with TRBJ1-3; TRBD1 matches at 9 bases. Trimming at V came to 5 bases and at J to 2 bases, leaving 4 bases not matched to a gene. The CDR3 totals 15 residues. Germline values: CDR1 SGHNT, CDR2 YENEEA. This CDR3 reads CASSPGQGPGNTIYF. CDR3 sequence (DNA): TGTGCCAGCAGCCCAGGACAGGGGCCTGGAAACACCATATATTTT.

This clone was seen only once. The V and J genes are TRBV19 and TRBJ1-6; D is perhaps TRBD1 (6 bases). The CDR3 has 16 amino acids. The germline V gene has CDR1 LNHDA and CDR2 SQIVND (reference sequence). Trimming took 6 bases from V and 4 from J, leaving 16 bases between them. CDR3 residues: CASSRRGGLYNSPLHF. Written as DNA, the CDR3 is TGTGCCAGTAGCCGGCGCGGGGGCTTGTATAATTCACCCCTCCACTTT.

The chain is built from TRBV9 and TRBJ2-4, with TRBD2 matching 8 bases. Germline V gene data show CDR1 as SGDLS and CDR2 as YYNGEE. The CDR3 extends over 14 amino acids. With V trimmed by 0 bases and J by 7 bases, 3 bases remained unmatched. The CDR3 DNA is TGTGCCAGCAGCGTAGGGGCTAGCGGGAACATTCAGTACTTC. Its protein is CASSVGASGNIQYF.

On this clone: At one of its ends the junction is not consistent with the germline gene, which may arise from a read error. The chain carries TRBV5-6 and TRBJ1-6; 7 nucleotides line up with TRBD1. Germline lookup yields CDR1 SGHDT and CDR2 YYEEEE. The CDR3 is made up of 14 amino acids. The CDR3 DNA reads as TGTGCCAGCAGTTTGGGACAGAGTAATTCACCCCTCCACTTT. Encoded protein: CASSLGQSNSPLHF.